This T cell receptor beta chain was found in a study of control samples from healthy donors and cancer patients. TCRdb's table, derived via immunoSEQ multiplex PCR, lists solely in-frame clones and lacks some. The sample shows about 34,000 clones, more than 85% of them seen only once. CDR3 size: 16 residues. In germline, CDR1 is LNHDA, CDR2 SQIVND (reference sequence). V was pared by 3 bases and J by 0 bases, with 12 bases between. Sequencing was performed on PBMCs. This TCR was recovered from a middle-aged woman with lung cancer. This chain joins TRBV19 and TRBJ2-1; D remains unclear. CDR3 sequence reads: CASSIFGRSSYNEQFF. In DNA, the CDR3 is TGTGCCAGTAGTATTTTCGGGCGGAGCTCCTACAATGAGCAGTTCTTC.